The entry that follows covers one TCR beta chain sequence. The data stem from a study of stem cell transplantation in POMP-related autoinflammatory disease. Using immunoSEQ multiplex PCR, the repertoire was profiled, and TCRdb retains in-frame clones only, with some absent. The sample has tens of thousands of clones; under 95% are singletons. Trimming shortened V by 2 bases and J by 4 bases, and 5 bases separated the two germline ends. This CDR3 has 11 residues. Germline-derived CDR1 and CDR2 are DFQATT and SNEGSKA (reference sequence). The source of this sequence is a human patient with POMP-related autoinflammation and immune dysregulation (PRAID). Some T cells may arise from the graft donor. Sample: CD4+ T cells from PBMCs, taken after stem cell transplantation. V and J are TRBV20-1 and TRBJ2-5, with no clear D. The chain's CDR3 is CSARPLETQYF. CDR3 in DNA: TGCAGTGCTAGACCCCTAGAGACCCAGTACTTC.